Described below is a single T cell receptor beta chain sequence and its context. Its antigen is not known. Patients were adults with ileal or ileocolonic Crohn's disease needing resection. The CDR3 is 16 amino acids. Germline V lookup: CDR1 SGDLS, CDR2 YYNGEE. V was clipped by 4 bases and J by 0 bases, with 14 bases between them. Measured with immunoSEQ multiplex PCR; TCRdb has only the in-frame clones, and not every one. The sample contains under 35,000 clones, roughly 75% of which appear only once. The data are from a study of T cell repertoires in ileal Crohn's disease. General study points: Compared with non-smokers, active smokers at surgery showed more clonal expansions.

The source is an adult with Crohn's disease. This chain links TRBV9 with TRBJ1-5, with D unresolved. The sample taken for sequencing was ileal tissue. The CDR3 reads CASSPREGGSNQPQHF. For the CDR3, the DNA is TGTGCCAGCAGCCCGAGGGAGGGTGGTAGCAATCAGCCCCAGCATTTT.